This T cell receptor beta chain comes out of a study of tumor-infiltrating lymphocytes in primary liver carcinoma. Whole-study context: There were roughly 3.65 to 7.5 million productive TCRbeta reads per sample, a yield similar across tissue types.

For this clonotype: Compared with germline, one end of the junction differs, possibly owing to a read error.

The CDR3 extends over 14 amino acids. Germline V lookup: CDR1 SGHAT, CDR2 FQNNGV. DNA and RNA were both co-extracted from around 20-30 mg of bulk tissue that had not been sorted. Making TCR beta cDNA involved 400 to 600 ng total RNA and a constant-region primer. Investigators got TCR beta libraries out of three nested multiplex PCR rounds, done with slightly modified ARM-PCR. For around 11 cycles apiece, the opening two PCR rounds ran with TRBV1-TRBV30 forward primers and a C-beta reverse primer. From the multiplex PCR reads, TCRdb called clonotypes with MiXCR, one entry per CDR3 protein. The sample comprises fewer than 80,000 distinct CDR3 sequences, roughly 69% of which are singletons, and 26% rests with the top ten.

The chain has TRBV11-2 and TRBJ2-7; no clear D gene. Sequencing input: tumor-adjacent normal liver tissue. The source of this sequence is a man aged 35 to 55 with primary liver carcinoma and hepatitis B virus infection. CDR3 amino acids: CISSLGTAAYEQYF. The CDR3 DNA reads TGTATCAGCAGCTTAGGTACAGCCGCCTACGAACAGTACTTC. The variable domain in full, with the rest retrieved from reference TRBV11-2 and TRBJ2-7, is EAGVAQSPRYKIIEKRQSVAFWCNPISGHATLYWYQQILGQGPKLLIQFQNNGVVDDSQLPKDRFSAERLKGVDSTLKIQPAKLEDSAVYLCISSLGTAAYEQYFGPGTRLTVT.